Following are 28 T cell receptor beta chains from one sample sequenced in a study of shared clonotypes between healthy human individuals. Clones were read by immunoSEQ multiplex PCR, and TCRdb kept only the in-frame ones, dropping some. The sample yields some 1.5 million clones, 98% seen once. The specimen was naive CD4+ T cells sorted from blood. The subset is: CD45RA+ positively selected. The source is a man aged 30 to 45 in good health.

The J gene is TRBJ2-7, the V gene TRBV19; TRBD1 is a possible D gene (6 bases). Trimming removed 8 bases at V and 6 bases at J, with 17 bases between. This CDR3 has 13 amino acids. CDR1 and CDR2 from the germline V gene are LNHDA and SQIVND (reference sequence). The CDR3 region has the DNA TGTGCCAGTTCGACAGGTGTGATGGGCGAGCAGTACTTC. Protein product: CASSTGVMGEQYF.

The genes are TRBV2 and TRBJ2-7, with TRBD1 matching over 7 bases. V dropped 5 bases and J dropped 2; count of bases not matched to a gene: 9. CDR1 and CDR2 (germline): SNHLY, FYNNEI. This CDR3 spans 15 amino acids. This CDR3 is CASSFPRGQAYEQYF. As DNA, the CDR3 is TGTGCCAGCAGTTTCCCCCGTGGACAGGCCTACGAGCAGTACTTC. Looking up the rest from reference TRBV2 and TRBJ2-7 gives the full variable domain: EPEVTQTPSHQVTQMGQEVILRCVPISNHLYFYWYRQILGQKVEFLVSFYNNEISEKSEIFDDQFSVERPDGSNFTLKIRSTKLEDSAMYFCASSFPRGQAYEQYFGPGTRLTVT.

This chain connects TRBV10-1 to TRBJ2-1; 9 bases are shared with TRBD1. CDR1 and CDR2 from the germline V gene are WNHNN and SYGVQD (reference sequence). V lost 0 bases, J lost 8 bases, and 8 bases stayed unmatched. The CDR3 sequence is 16 residues long. The CDR3 DNA reads TGCGCCAGCAGTGAGTCGTTGGACAGGGGTGGCGATGAGCAGTTCTTC. Residues: CASSESLDRGGDEQFF.

The chain couples TRBV5-6 to TRBJ2-2; 7 nucleotides align to TRBD2. This CDR3 has 17 amino acids. V lost 4 bases and J lost 0; bases outside the gene matches: 9. From germline, CDR1 is SGHDT and CDR2 YYEEEE. The DNA of the CDR3 is TGTGCCAGCAGCCCTTTATGGACTAGATCGAACACCGGGGAGCTGTTTTTT. Translation: CASSPLWTRSNTGELFF. The whole variable domain, remainder taken from reference TRBV5-6 and TRBJ2-2, is DAGVTQSPTHLIKTRGQQVTLRCSPKSGHDTVSWYQQALGQGPQFIFQYYEEEERQRGNFPDRFSGHQFPNYSSELNVNALLLGDSALYLCASSPLWTRSNTGELFFGEGSRLTVL.

The chain recombines TRBV2 with TRBJ2-2; 8 bases align to TRBD1. V was pared by 3 bases and J by 6 bases, with 9 bases of the junction left unmatched. The CDR3 sequence is 16 residues long. CDR1 SNHLY and CDR2 FYNNEI come from the germline V gene. This CDR3 is CASSDGTGGFAGELFF. For the CDR3, the DNA is TGTGCCAGCAGTGATGGCACAGGGGGATTTGCCGGGGAGCTGTTTTTT.

This chain connects TRBV11-2 to TRBJ2-7, with TRBD2 as a possible D gene (6 bases). There are 15 residues in the CDR3. V lost 5 bases to trimming and J lost 1 base, with 15 bases between them. CDR1 is SGHAT, CDR2 FQNNGV, per germline. The DNA for the CDR3 is TGTGCCAGCAGCCCGCGTGACGGGACTTCCTACGAGCAGTACTTC. This encodes CASSPRDGTSYEQYF.

A remark on this clone: At one end, the junction sequence differs from germline, possibly due to a read error. The chain combines TRBV29-1 with TRBJ2-7, with D perhaps matching TRBD2 (5 bases). Germline V gene data show CDR1 as SQVTM and CDR2 as ANQGSEA. This CDR3 has 15 amino acids. This chain's CDR3 is CSVEEREGYAYAQYF. Written as DNA, the CDR3 is TGCAGCGTTGAAGAGAGAGAGGGTTACGCTTACGCGCAGTACTTC.

The sample holds one count of this clone. The chain recombines TRBV4-3 with TRBJ1-5; D possibly corresponds to TRBD1 (5 bases). The germline V gene encodes CDR1 LGHNA and CDR2 YSLEER. V lost 0 bases, J lost 4 bases, and 16 bases lay in between. CDR3 length: 17 amino acids. The CDR3 nucleotides read TGCGCCAGCAGCCAAGATTTTGGGCAGGGAAAAAATCAGCCCCAGCATTTT. It translates to CASSQDFGQGKNQPQHF.

In the case of this clone: One end of the junction fails to match germline, which may point to a read error. The V gene is TRBV7-7, the J gene TRBJ2-2, with D possibly matching TRBD2 (5 bases). In germline, CDR1 is SSHAT, CDR2 FNYEAQ (reference sequence). This CDR3 is 15 amino acids long. The DNA of the CDR3 is TGTGCTAGCAGTTCCGGACTCGTTAACACCGGGGAGCTGTTTTTT. This gives the protein CASSSGLVNTGELFF. Using reference TRBV7-7 and TRBJ2-2 for the parts outside the CDR3, the full variable domain is GAGVSQSPRYKVTKRGQDVTLRCDPISSHATLYWYQQALGQGPEFLTYFNYEAQPDKSGLPSDRFSAERPEGSISTLTIQRTEQRDSAMYRCASSSGLVNTGELFFGEGSRLTVL.

This clone came up once. The J gene is TRBJ2-7, the V gene TRBV6-1; D not resolved. Trimming stripped 4 bases from V and 2 bases from J, with 9 bases between. This CDR3 has 13 residues. Germline CDR1 reads MNHNS; CDR2 reads SASEGT. Written as DNA, the CDR3 is TGTGCCAGCAGTGTCGCGGTAACCTACGAGCAGTACTTC. It is translated as CASSVAVTYEQYF.

This sequence joins TRBV7-2 and TRBJ1-5; unclear D gene. The V end was cut by 7 bases, the J end by 4 bases, with 11 bases between. The CDR3 length is 13 residues. Germline-derived CDR1 and CDR2 are SGHTA and FQGNSA. In DNA, the CDR3 is TGTGCCAGCACCCCAGTCCTAAATCAGCCCCAGCATTTT. The encoded protein is CASTPVLNQPQHF.

J is TRBJ2-1 and V is TRBV9, with 8 bases aligning to TRBD2. Germline assignment: CDR1 SGDLS and CDR2 YYNGEE. Losses at the gene ends were 0 bases for V and 5 bases for J; bases not matched to a gene: 10. The CDR3 spans 17 residues. The CDR3 spells CASSVGGGSGVHNEQFF. CDR3 nucleotide sequence: TGTGCCAGCAGCGTAGGAGGAGGTAGCGGGGTCCACAATGAGCAGTTCTTC.

This chain links TRBV7-2 with TRBJ1-1; the D gene is possibly TRBD1 (6 bases). CDR1 SGHTA and CDR2 FQGNSA come from the germline V gene. The CDR3 spans 11 residues. Trimming took off 7 bases at V and 12 bases at J, with 15 bases between the two ends. The CDR3 region is CASTGAAISFF. CDR3 nucleotide sequence: TGTGCCAGCACAGGGGCCGCGATATCTTTCTTT.

The chain uses TRBV5-1 and TRBJ2-1; 10 bases agree with TRBD1. V lost 4 bases and J lost 3; bases outside the gene matches: 7. CDR1 is SGHRS and CDR2 is YFSETQ in the germline V gene. This CDR3 region has 16 residues. Here the CDR3 DNA reads TGCGCCAGCAGCCCACAAGGGACAGGGGTCTACAATGAGCAGTTCTTC. The encoded protein is CASSPQGTGVYNEQFF.

The chain has TRBV28 and TRBJ1-1; 10 bases fit TRBD1. Germline CDR1 is MDHEN and CDR2 is SYDVKM. There are 14 residues in the CDR3. The V segment lost 6 bases and the J segment 7 bases; nucleotides outside the gene matches: 8. CDR3 coding DNA: TGTGCCAGCAGCCGAGGGACAGGGGAGGTTGAAGCTTTCTTT. This encodes CASSRGTGEVEAFF.

The gene calls are TRBV6-4 and TRBJ2-3, with TRBD2 as a possible D gene (6 bases). Germline CDR1 is MRHNA and CDR2 is SNTAGT. V gave up 6 bases and J gave up 1 base, with 17 bases separating them. The CDR3 has 16 amino acids. DNA of the CDR3: TGTGCCAGCAGCGCTACGGGAGCGGGCGGCACAGATACGCAGTATTTT. Its translation is CASSATGAGGTDTQYF.

This chain joins TRBV2 and TRBJ2-6; D is possibly TRBD2 (6 bases). Germline-derived CDR1 and CDR2 are SNHLY and FYNNEI. The ends were cut back, 7 bases at V and 2 bases at J, with 6 bases in the middle. The CDR3 length is 13 residues. CDR3: CASTGAGANVLTF. As DNA, the CDR3 is TGTGCCAGCACGGGGGCTGGGGCCAACGTCCTGACTTTC.

V is TRBV5-1 and J is TRBJ2-1, with D possibly being TRBD2 (5 bases). This CDR3 contains 13 residues. Trimming took 6 bases from V and 9 from J, leaving 16 bases between them. CDR1 and CDR2 (germline): SGHRS, YFSETQ. CDR3 nucleotide sequence: TGCGCCAGCACCGTGGGGAGCGGCGGTGAGCAGTTCTTC. It encodes CASTVGSGGEQFF. Using reference TRBV5-1 and TRBJ2-1 for the parts outside the CDR3, the full variable domain is KAGVTQTPRYLIKTRGQQVTLSCSPISGHRSVSWYQQTPGQGLQFLFEYFSETQRNKGNFPGRFSGRQFSNSRSEMNVSTLELGDSALYLCASTVGSGGEQFFGPGTRLTVL.

V gene TRBV5-4 combines with J gene TRBJ1-4, with 8 bases that match TRBD1. The CDR3 has 12 amino acids. Germline loops: CDR1 SGHNT, CDR2 YYREEE (reference sequence). V shed 4 bases and J 10 bases; nucleotides not matched to a gene: 3. CDR3 residues: CASSPGTGKLFF. The CDR3 DNA reads as TGTGCCAGCAGCCCCGGGACAGGAAAACTGTTTTTT. Looking up the rest from reference TRBV5-4 and TRBJ1-4 gives the full variable domain: ETGVTQSPTHLIKTRGQQVTLRCSSQSGHNTVSWYQQALGQGPQFIFQYYREEENGRGNFPPRFSGLQFPNYSSELNVNALELDDSALYLCASSPGTGKLFFGSGTQLSVL.

The rearrangement uses TRBV7-8 and TRBJ2-5; TRBD2 aligns across 12 bases. This CDR3 has 17 amino acids. Germline CDR1 is SGHVS and CDR2 is FQNEAQ. V was pared by 1 base and J by 4 bases, with 7 bases of the junction left unmatched. The CDR3 is CASSLDAGGLAGETQYF. DNA for the CDR3: TGTGCCAGCAGCTTAGATGCTGGGGGACTAGCGGGAGAGACCCAGTACTTC. The full variable domain, with the rest looked up from reference TRBV7-8 and TRBJ2-5, is GAGVSQSPRYKVAKRGQDVALRCDPISGHVSLFWYQQALGQGPEFLTYFQNEAQLDKSGLPSDRFFAERPEGSVSTLKIQRTQQEDSAVYLCASSLDAGGLAGETQYFGPGTRLLVL.

CDR3 coding DNA: TGTGCCAGCGGGGGGGGAAGCGGCACCGGGGAGCTGTTTTTT. This gives the protein CASGGGSGTGELFF. The rearrangement joins TRBV28 to TRBJ2-2; 7 nucleotides line up with TRBD2. Germline loops: CDR1 MDHEN, CDR2 SYDVKM. V lost 8 bases to trimming and J lost 4 bases; unmatched junction nucleotides: 7. The CDR3 consists of 14 residues.

Only one count was recorded for this clone. The chain has TRBV13 and TRBJ1-2, with D unresolved. The CDR3 spans 13 residues. Germline V gene sequence: CDR1 PRHDT, CDR2 FYEKMQ (reference sequence). V gave up 3 bases and J gave up 7 bases, with 12 bases separating them. The CDR3 spells CASSFFGKGGYTF. Written as DNA, the CDR3 is TGTGCCAGCAGCTTTTTTGGGAAAGGTGGCTACACCTTC.

The genes are TRBV7-8 and TRBJ1-2; D is possibly TRBD1 (5 bases). Looked up from germline, CDR1 is SGHVS and CDR2 is FQNEAQ. V shed 4 bases and J shed 5 bases, with 11 bases lying between them. The CDR3 sequence is 13 residues long. The CDR3 coding sequence is TGTGCCAGCAGCTCCGGGACGGAGTATGGCTACACCTTC. Amino acids: CASSSGTEYGYTF.

The chain has TRBV5-1 and TRBJ2-1; D is possibly TRBD2 (6 bases). Trimming stripped 3 bases from V and 0 bases from J, with 16 bases between. The germline CDR1 and CDR2 sequences are SGHRS and YFSETQ. The CDR3 is made up of 17 amino acids. The CDR3 DNA reads TGCGCCAGCAGCTCTAGTAGCGGATTAAGCTCCTACAATGAGCAGTTCTTC. It specifies CASSSSSGLSSYNEQFF.

The CDR3 is CASSKGPQGYTF. In DNA, the CDR3 is TGTGCCAGCAGCAAAGGCCCGCAGGGCTACACCTTC. The chain employs TRBV21-1 and TRBJ1-2; the table's D call of TRBD1 was not tested on the DNA. TRBV21-1 is a pseudogene. This CDR3 spans 12 amino acids.

The gene calls are TRBV5-4 and TRBJ2-3; possible D gene TRBD2, 6 bases. Deletions cut 3 bases from V and 5 bases from J, with 25 bases between. Germline-derived CDR1 and CDR2 are SGHNT and YYREEE (reference sequence). There are 18 residues in the CDR3. CDR3 coding DNA: TGTGCCAGCAGCTCAGAGACTAGTCGGCTAATAAGCGGAGATACGCAGTATTTT. This gives the protein CASSSETSRLISGDTQYF. Filled out from reference TRBV5-4 and TRBJ2-3, the complete variable domain reads ETGVTQSPTHLIKTRGQQVTLRCSSQSGHNTVSWYQQALGQGPQFIFQYYREEENGRGNFPPRFSGLQFPNYSSELNVNALELDDSALYLCASSSETSRLISGDTQYFGPGTRLTVL.

The V call is TRBV7-9, the J call TRBJ1-1; no reliable D call. The CDR3 spans 14 residues. Deletions cut 4 bases from V and 5 bases from J, with 14 bases between. Per the germline V gene, CDR1 is SEHNR and CDR2 is FQNEAQ (reference sequence). The CDR3 region has the DNA TGTGCCAGCAGCTCTTTTTTGGGCTCTACTGAAGCTTTCTTT. It encodes CASSSFLGSTEAFF.

On this clone: The sample has other DNA sequences that encode this CDR3 too. The V gene is TRBV18, the J gene TRBJ2-7, with 7 bases matching TRBD2. This CDR3 comprises 13 residues. Germline V lookup: CDR1 KGHSH, CDR2 LQKENI. V shed 3 bases and J 6 bases; nucleotides not matched to a gene: 5. This chain's CDR3 is CASSPLGGSEQYF. CDR3 bases: TGTGCCAGCTCACCCCTGGGGGGGAGCGAGCAGTACTTC.